This TCR beta chain was retrieved from a study of somatic mutations in cytotoxic T cells in rheumatoid arthritis. A note on this clone: What it binds is not known.

Findings of the study overall: TRBV07 appeared slightly underrepresented in the rheumatoid arthritis patients. That finding was not adjusted to account for multiple comparisons. Among about 70 patients, under 10 showed a largest CD8+ clone that surpassed 20% of CD8+ cells.

Profiled with immunoSEQ multiplex PCR; TCRdb holds only in-frame clones, not every one. The sample has roughly 13,000 clones, roughly 80% seen once. This CDR3 has 14 amino acids. From germline, CDR1 is SEHNR and CDR2 FQNEAQ (reference sequence). V lost 5 bases, J lost 4 bases, and 7 bases stayed unmatched. The TCR comes from an adult with rheumatoid arthritis. V is TRBV7-9 and J is TRBJ2-5; TRBD1 matches at 7 bases. Source material: CD8+ T cells sorted from blood. CDR3 in amino acids: CASSTYRQGETQYF. CDR3 nucleotide sequence: TGTGCCAGCAGCACATACCGACAGGGAGAGACCCAGTACTTC.